The 18 T cell receptor beta chains below were found in one sample sequenced in a study of blood T cell repertoires in COVID-19. Clones were read by immunoSEQ multiplex PCR, and TCRdb kept only the in-frame ones, dropping some. Altogether 220,000 or so clones are present, around 80% being singletons, with the ten largest covering approximately 6%. Sequenced: peripheral blood. Receptors originate from a woman aged 65 to 85 with acute or convalescent COVID-19.

J is TRBJ2-1 and V is TRBV19; no clear D gene. The CDR3 is 13 residues long. The ends were cut back, 5 bases at V and 6 bases at J, with 11 bases in the middle. CDR1 LNHDA and CDR2 SQIVND come from the germline V gene (reference sequence). The CDR3 nucleotides read TGTGCCAGTAGTTCGACGCGAGGCAATGAGCAGTTCTTC. Protein: CASSSTRGNEQFF.

The J gene is TRBJ2-3, the V gene TRBV11-1; the D gene is possibly TRBD2 (6 bases). Germline CDR1 reads SGHAT; CDR2 reads FQDESV (reference sequence). The CDR3 is 14 amino acids. The V end lost 8 bases, the J end lost 11 bases, and 23 bases lay between the germline ends. In DNA, the CDR3 is TGTGCCAGCGCCATCATAAAATTCGGGACTCAGCAGTATTTT. Encoded protein: CASAIIKFGTQQYF.

This chain uses TRBV4-2 with TRBJ2-7; no reliable D call. Germline values: CDR1 LGHNA, CDR2 YNFKEQ. The CDR3 length is 14 residues. V was pared by 4 bases and J by 3 bases, with 13 bases between. CDR3 sequence reads: CASSPRLPNYEQYF. CDR3 in DNA: TGTGCCAGCAGCCCTAGGTTACCAAACTACGAGCAGTACTTC.

The chain links TRBV5-1 to TRBJ2-2; weak D call: TRBD2 (6 bases). Per germline, CDR1 SGHRS and CDR2 YFSETQ. The CDR3 runs 16 residues. Trimming removed 0 bases at V and 2 bases at J, with 11 bases between. The CDR3: CASSLGPGTNTGELFF. CDR3 DNA sequence: TGCGCCAGCAGCTTGGGCCCAGGGACTAACACCGGGGAGCTGTTTTTT.

The chain links TRBV7-6 to TRBJ2-2, with D hard to call. V lost 0 bases and J lost 0, with 8 bases in between. Germline lookup yields CDR1 SGHVS and CDR2 FNYEAQ. The CDR3 runs 16 residues. CDR3 in amino acids: CASSLAPGTNTGELFF. DNA for the CDR3: TGTGCCAGCAGCTTAGCGCCAGGAACGAACACCGGGGAGCTGTTTTTT. The full variable domain, with the rest looked up from reference TRBV7-6 and TRBJ2-2, is GAGVSQSPRYKVTKRGQDVALRCDPISGHVSLYWYRQALGQGPEFLTYFNYEAQQDKSGLPNDRFSAERPEGSISTLTIQRTEQRDSAMYRCASSLAPGTNTGELFFGEGSRLTVL.

A word on this clone: This same CDR3 is encoded by further DNA sequences in the sample. The gene calls are TRBV28 and TRBJ1-5; D gene ambiguous. V lost 3 bases to trimming and J lost 6 bases, with 6 bases between them. The length of the CDR3 is 12 residues. CDR1 is MDHEN, CDR2 SYDVKM, per germline. The chain's CDR3 is CASSFSGQPQHF. CDR3 DNA: TGTGCCAGCAGTTTCTCCGGTCAGCCCCAGCATTTT.

The V gene is TRBV7-9, the J gene TRBJ1-2; perhaps TRBD1 as D (6 bases). The CDR3 runs to 13 residues. The ends were cut back, 5 bases at V and 1 base at J, with 8 bases in the middle. The V gene's germline CDR1 is SEHNR and CDR2 FQNEAQ (reference sequence). CDR3 amino acids: CASSTGHNYGYTF. DNA of the CDR3: TGTGCCAGCAGCACAGGGCATAACTATGGCTACACCTTC.

This clone was recorded at least ten times. The V gene is TRBV2, the J gene TRBJ1-4; D unclear. CDR3 length equals 15 residues. Trimming cost V 2 bases and J 3 bases, with 10 bases left between them. Germline lookup yields CDR1 SNHLY and CDR2 FYNNEI. CDR3 amino acids: CASSERGRANEKLFF. CDR3 DNA: TGTGCCAGCAGTGAAAGAGGGAGGGCTAATGAAAAACTGTTTTTT.

Written as DNA, the CDR3 is TGTGCCAGCAGCAAGGACAGAGGCGGGTTGGGAGATACGCAGTATTTT. This gives the protein CASSKDRGGLGDTQYF. The chain joins TRBV6-6 to TRBJ2-3, with D tentatively TRBD1 (6 bases). Trimming removed 6 bases from V and 5 bases from J, with 21 bases in between. This CDR3 region has 16 residues. Germline V CDR1 and CDR2: MNHNY, SVGAGI (reference sequence).

The chain uses TRBV5-6 and TRBJ1-2, with 8 bases that match TRBD1. Germline V CDR1 and CDR2: SGHDT, YYEEEE. Losses at the gene ends were 0 bases for V and 4 bases for J; bases not matched to a gene: 8. The CDR3 loop spans 16 amino acids. CDR3 residues: CASSLVGQGSGYGYTF. As DNA, the CDR3 is TGTGCCAGCAGCTTGGTCGGACAGGGCTCTGGCTATGGCTACACCTTC.

The V and J genes are TRBV30 and TRBJ1-1; D is undetermined. Trimming stripped 2 bases from V and 6 bases from J, with 7 bases between. CDR1 GTSNPN and CDR2 SVGIG come from the germline V gene (reference sequence). The length of the CDR3 is 11 residues. Written as DNA, the CDR3 is TGTGCCTGGAGTACGGGTTCTGAAGCTTTCTTT. Protein sequence: CAWSTGSEAFF.

This sequence joins TRBV5-1 and TRBJ1-4, with D possibly TRBD1 on 6 matching bases. Germline V gene lookup returns CDR1 SGHRS and CDR2 YFSETQ. V lost 3 bases and J 0 bases, leaving 6 bases between the germline ends. The CDR3 loop spans 14 amino acids. The CDR3 DNA reads TGCGCCAGCAGCTCAGGGGCAACTAATGAAAAACTGTTTTTT. It is translated as CASSSGATNEKLFF.

The gene calls are TRBV5-4 and TRBJ2-7; 10 nucleotides match TRBD1. Per the germline V gene, CDR1 is SGHNT and CDR2 is YYREEE (reference sequence). The V segment lost 2 bases and the J segment 7 bases; nucleotides outside the gene matches: 3. This CDR3 has 13 residues. DNA of the CDR3: TGTGCCAGCAGCTTAGGACAGGGGGGGGAGCAGTACTTC. This gives the protein CASSLGQGGEQYF.

This clone was counted a few times. The rearrangement uses TRBV27 and TRBJ1-6; 7 bases match TRBD1. The length of the CDR3 is 13 residues. CDR1 is MNHEY, CDR2 SMNVEV, per germline (reference sequence). The V segment lost 6 bases and the J segment 13 bases; nucleotides outside the gene matches: 9. The CDR3 region is CASRGTGVSPLHF. CDR3 DNA sequence: TGTGCCAGCAGGGGAACAGGGGTTTCGCCCCTCCACTTT.

This rearrangement joins TRBV19 to TRBJ1-5; 7 positions agree with TRBD1. CDR3 length: 13 residues. The J segment lost 5 bases and the V segment lost 7 bases, leaving 5 bases of the junction unmatched. Germline assignment: CDR1 LNHDA and CDR2 SQIVND (reference sequence). CDR3 loop: CASTPGQYQPQHF. The DNA for the CDR3 is TGTGCCAGTACCCCGGGACAGTATCAGCCCCAGCATTTT.

The V and J genes are TRBV2 and TRBJ2-3; possible D gene TRBD2, 6 bases. Germline V lookup: CDR1 SNHLY, CDR2 FYNNEI. The CDR3 has 17 residues. V lost 4 bases and J lost 2, with 19 bases in between. The CDR3 DNA reads as TGTGCCAGCAGTGCCTTCTTAGGCGGGGTCGCCACAGATACGCAGTATTTT. Translating gives CASSAFLGGVATDTQYF.

The chain recombines TRBV29-1 with TRBJ2-5; 9 bases agree with TRBD1. Germline CDR1 SQVTM, CDR2 ANQGSEA. V trimming: 7 bases; J trimming: 0 bases; junction bases outside the gene matches: 3. This CDR3 has 13 residues. CDR3 in amino acids: CSGGQGYQETQYF. For the CDR3, the DNA is TGCAGCGGGGGACAGGGATACCAAGAGACCCAGTACTTC.

The chain combines TRBV18 with TRBJ2-1, with D possibly TRBD2 on 5 matching bases. The CDR3 covers 12 residues. With 8 bases removed from V and 0 bases from J, the gap between germline ends came to 5 bases. Per germline, CDR1 KGHSH and CDR2 LQKENI. The CDR3 loop reads CASRDSYNEQFF. The DNA of the CDR3 is TGTGCCAGCCGGGACTCCTACAATGAGCAGTTCTTC.